The present entry profiles one T cell receptor beta chain with its context. Its target antigen remains unknown. Since no conserved phenylalanine or tryptophan closes the CDR3, a read error is the likely cause. No DNA is shown, since the ends of the CDR3 on it are uncertain; the CDR3 is the one TCRdb lists. The record originates from a study of CD8+CD57+ T cells in acquired aplastic anemia (dated by TCRdb to between 2018 and 2020). With respect to the entire study: On average, sorted CD4+ and CD8+ cells yielded around 3.1 ug of extracted DNA, with a range of about 0.17 to 27.4 ug. CD8+CD57+ expansion was defined as a frequency above the mean frequency observed in healthy subjects.

The CDR3 totals 10 residues, both ends included. Sequences KGHDR (CDR1) and SFDVKD (CDR2) are obtained from the germline V gene. TCR beta VDJ combination and CDR3 sequence profiling used genomic DNA as the template. An Illumina HiSeq 2000 was the platform used for TCR repertoire sequencing. Per the original workflow: Repertoire assessment relied on Simpson's diversity index, CDR3 size and DJ length profiles, and TRBV/TRBJ rearrangement plots. The most abundant DNA sequence in the deep sequencing data was defined as the immunodominant clone. CDR3 amino acid sequences were checked for sharing across subjects and were also compared against the VDJdb database and published repertoires. The public sequencing data were trimmed at Q25 with fastp and processed into clonotypes with MiXCR by TCRdb, which kept only in-frame beta chains. CDR3 protein sequences are deduplicated, and each keeps its most common genes and DNA. The V and J calls come from TCRdb's annotation, not from the publication. This sample holds under 200,000 distinct CDR3 sequences; around half were observed only once. The top ten clonotypes cover about 2.9% of the sample.

The full study reports these points: Roughly 29 CD8+ CDR3 sequences were found to be shared between patients and controls, but these sequences appeared to be highly expressed in patients and within the immunodominant clones of the patients. Between patients and healthy controls, no significant difference in CD8+ Simpson's diversity was found (P=0.060).

Patients chosen for sequencing had shown expansion of CD8+CD57+ cells by flow cytometry. All patients had severe acquired aplastic anemia diagnosed by International Study of Aplastic Anemia and Agranulocytosis and Camitta criteria. At the time blood was sampled, none of the patients had received any therapy. The study deep-sequenced TCR repertoires of sorted CD4+ and CD8+ blood T cells from severe aplastic anemia patients and healthy subjects. Patients were enrolled in the USA under clinicaltrials.gov protocols 00001620, 01623167, 00001397, 00071045, 00081523 and 00961064. Ficoll-Paque density gradient centrifugation was used to isolate peripheral blood mononuclear cells. Before DNA extraction, CD4+ and CD8+ T cells were sorted with FACS or magnetic beads.

The sequence derives from a human donor with aplastic anemia. Sequencing used sorted CD4+, CD8+, or CD8+CD57+ T cells (not recorded which) from PBMCs. The chain couples TRBV24-1 to TRBJ1-6. The CDR3 sequence is CATSDFWPDL.